The next 28 T cell receptor beta chains were all read from a single sample in a study of blood T cells in healthy people across ages. Through a sample-barcoded 5' primer and a J-beta primer mix, a second PCR was run for roughly 6 to 12 cycles. MiXCR was run by TCRdb on the 5' RACE reads, yielding one entry per CDR3 protein. In the table there are 1.8 million or so distinct CDR3 sequences, about two fifths of which are singletons. Sequenced: blood. The origin of the receptors is a human donor in good health.

This clonotype was seen more than once but under ten times. V usage is TRBV4-1 and J usage is TRBJ2-1; maybe TRBD2 (7 bases). V was pared by 2 bases and J by 7 bases, with 18 bases between. Germline V CDR1 and CDR2: MGHRA, YSYEKL. There are 16 residues in the CDR3. CDR3 amino acids: CASSQTPSGGANEQFF. CDR3 nucleotide sequence: TGCGCCAGCAGCCAAACACCTAGTGGGGGGGCGAATGAGCAGTTCTTC.

V and J are TRBV7-8 and TRBJ2-1; D call uncertain. Trimming pared 2 bases from V and 0 bases from J, leaving 11 bases between. There are 16 residues in the CDR3. Germline V gene sequence: CDR1 SGHVS, CDR2 FQNEAQ. The CDR3 DNA reads TGTGCCAGCAGCTTAAGTTTGGCGAGCTCCTACAATGAGCAGTTCTTC. Encoded protein: CASSLSLASSYNEQFF.

J is TRBJ1-1 and V is TRBV4-3, with D hard to call. Germline V lookup: CDR1 LGHNA, CDR2 YSLEER. Trimming stripped 3 bases from V and 3 bases from J, with 8 bases between. The CDR3 spans 13 residues. CDR3 DNA sequence: TGCGCCAGCAGCCATTTCCGGGACACTGAAGCTTTCTTT. Its translation is CASSHFRDTEAFF.

Comment on this clonotype: The junction and the germline gene differ at one end; a read error may be behind it. This chain joins TRBV20-1 and TRBJ1-2; the D gene is possibly TRBD1 (5 bases). Germline CDR1 reads DFQATT; CDR2 reads SNEGSKA (reference sequence). CDR3 size: 15 residues. The CDR3 bases are TGCAGTGCTGGAGATGGGGGAGTAGTTAACTATGGCTACACCTTC. Translation gives CSAGDGGVVNYGYTF.

The V and J genes are TRBV19 and TRBJ2-2, with 10 bases identical to TRBD2. Germline-derived CDR1 and CDR2 are LNHDA and SQIVND (reference sequence). The CDR3 spans 16 residues. The junction had 3 bases not matched to a gene; V was cut back by 2 bases and J by 3 bases. This CDR3 reads CASSIRTSGYTGELFF. CDR3 DNA: TGTGCCAGTAGTATACGGACTAGCGGATACACCGGGGAGCTGTTTTTT.

The chain links TRBV25-1 to TRBJ1-1, with 8 nucleotides matching TRBD1. V lost 4 bases, J lost 5 bases, and 6 bases stayed unmatched. Germline CDR1 MGHDK, CDR2 SYGVNS. The CDR3 length is 14 residues. CDR3: CASSGRTGRTEAFF. The CDR3 region has the DNA TGTGCCAGCAGTGGACGGACAGGGAGGACTGAAGCTTTCTTT. The full variable domain, completed using reference TRBV25-1 and TRBJ1-1, is EADIYQTPRYLVIGTGKKITLECSQTMGHDKMYWYQQDPGMELHLIHYSYGVNSTEKGDLSSESTVSRIRTEHFPLTLESARPSHTSQYLCASSGRTGRTEAFFGQGTRLTVV.

Concerning this clonotype: Mismatch with germline at one junction end may stem from a read error. J is TRBJ2-1 and V is TRBV7-2; D not resolved. This CDR3 region has 15 residues. The germline V gene encodes CDR1 SGHTA and CDR2 FQGNSA. The CDR3 is CVSSFLYSSYNEQFF. In DNA, the CDR3 is TGTGTCAGCAGCTTTCTATATAGCTCCTACAATGAGCAGTTCTTC.

This sequence joins TRBV12-3 or TRBV12-4 and TRBJ1-5; D call uncertain. V was trimmed by 6 bases and J by 2 bases, leaving 11 bases between them. This CDR3 spans 14 amino acids. The CDR3 loop reads CASRRLNGNQPQHF. In nucleotides, the CDR3 is TGTGCCAGCAGGCGCCTTAATGGCAATCAGCCCCAGCATTTT.

The genes are TRBV20-1 and TRBJ1-1, with TRBD1 matching over 10 bases. The length of the CDR3 is 12 residues. V dropped 6 bases and J dropped 10; count of bases not matched to a gene: 8. The germline V gene encodes CDR1 DFQATT and CDR2 SNEGSKA (reference sequence). CDR3 loop: CSARLRDRGAFF. The CDR3 nucleotides read TGCAGTGCACGCCTCAGGGACAGGGGAGCTTTCTTT.

This clonotype was seen repeatedly, ten times or more. This sequence joins TRBV12-3 or TRBV12-4 and TRBJ1-5, with D maybe TRBD1 (6 bases). The V end was cut by 7 bases, the J end by 6 bases, with 16 bases between. This CDR3 contains 14 residues. The CDR3 protein is CASTSAQGSQPQHF. CDR3 nucleotide sequence: TGTGCCAGCACTTCCGCCCAGGGGAGTCAGCCCCAGCATTTT.

On this clonotype itself: It is likely a read error, because the conserved phenylalanine at the end of the CDR3 is missing. V usage is TRBV27 and J usage is TRBJ1-5; D is possibly TRBD1 (5 bases). CDR3 size: 14 residues. Germline lookup yields CDR1 MNHEY and CDR2 SMNVEV (reference sequence). Trimming removed 2 bases at V and 7 bases at J, with 12 bases between. The CDR3 bases are TGTGCCAGCAGTTTAGCCGGGAACAGGCAGCCCCAGCATCTT. This translates into CASSLAGNRQPQHL.

This clonotype has only a few counts. The V gene is TRBV7-2, the J gene TRBJ2-3; D may correspond to TRBD1 or TRBD2 (5 bases each). V lost 1 base and J 0 bases, leaving 14 bases between the germline ends. Germline assignment: CDR1 SGHTA and CDR2 FQGNSA. The CDR3 has 17 residues. The CDR3 DNA follows: TGTGCCAGCAGCTTAGGTTGGGGGTCCCCTAGCACAGATACGCAGTATTTT. Encoded protein: CASSLGWGSPSTDTQYF.

The chain combines TRBV28 with TRBJ2-7; maybe TRBD2 (7 bases). The CDR3 is made up of 13 amino acids. The ends were cut back, 5 bases at V and 7 bases at J, with 15 bases in the middle. The V gene's germline CDR1 is MDHEN and CDR2 SYDVKM. CDR3 region: CASSLLQGLEQYF. In DNA, the CDR3 is TGTGCCAGCAGTCTACTACAGGGACTAGAGCAGTACTTC.

This clonotype was picked up one time. The chain employs TRBV4-1 and TRBJ2-4; 7 bases are shared with TRBD1. Per germline, CDR1 MGHRA and CDR2 YSYEKL. The CDR3 is made up of 12 amino acids. J gave up 15 bases and V 1 base, and 6 bases lay outside the gene matches. CDR3 coding DNA: TGCGCCAGCAGCCAAGTTGGGACAGATTTGTACTTC. It codes for CASSQVGTDLYF.

This rearrangement joins TRBV5-1 to TRBJ2-1; D is perhaps TRBD1 (6 bases). Trimming pared 4 bases from V and 8 bases from J, leaving 19 bases between. Germline CDR1 SGHRS, CDR2 YFSETQ. CDR3 length: 15 amino acids. This chain's CDR3 is CASSGIQGSGDEQFF. Here the CDR3 DNA reads TGCGCCAGCAGCGGAATACAGGGTTCCGGCGATGAGCAGTTCTTC.

CDR3 bases: TGCGCCAGCAGCCTCACCCCTACCCAGGGGACCTATGGCTACACCTTC. Its translation is CASSLTPTQGTYGYTF. The V gene is TRBV5-1, the J gene TRBJ1-2; D is perhaps TRBD1 (6 bases). Per germline, CDR1 SGHRS and CDR2 YFSETQ. This CDR3 region has 16 residues. V gave up 4 bases and J gave up 4 bases, with 20 bases separating them. The entire variable domain, with the rest obtained from reference TRBV5-1 and TRBJ1-2, is as follows: KAGVTQTPRYLIKTRGQQVTLSCSPISGHRSVSWYQQTPGQGLQFLFEYFSETQRNKGNFPGRFSGRQFSNSRSEMNVSTLELGDSALYLCASSLTPTQGTYGYTFGSGTRLTVV.

This chain uses TRBV5-6 with TRBJ1-2; the D gene is possibly TRBD1 (6 bases). Germline-derived CDR1 and CDR2 are SGHDT and YYEEEE. V lost 4 bases and J 10 bases, leaving 14 bases between the germline ends. The length of the CDR3 is 12 residues. This CDR3 reads CASSRDRLDYTF. The CDR3, as DNA: TGTGCCAGCAGCAGAGACAGGTTAGACTACACCTTC.

CDR3 protein: CASSQEDRTTDTQYF. CDR3 bases: TGTGCCAGCAGCCAGGAAGACAGGACCACAGATACGCAGTATTTT. The V and J genes are TRBV4-2 and TRBJ2-3; D possibly corresponds to TRBD1 (6 bases). Germline V CDR1 and CDR2: LGHNA, YNFKEQ. This CDR3 comprises 15 residues. V lost 3 bases, J lost 2 bases, and 12 bases lay in between.

The V and J genes are TRBV7-2 and TRBJ1-4; D not resolved. The CDR3 loop spans 18 amino acids. Deletions cut 1 base from V and 0 bases from J, with 15 bases between. Looked up from germline, CDR1 is SGHTA and CDR2 is FQGNSA. The CDR3 spells CASSLVLSSDATNEKLFF. Written as DNA, the CDR3 is TGTGCCAGCAGCTTAGTATTGTCGTCAGACGCAACTAATGAAAAACTGTTTTTT.

V usage is TRBV7-3 and J usage is TRBJ2-3, with D unclear. The CDR3 runs 13 residues. Germline V CDR1 and CDR2: SGHTA, FQGTGA. V gave up 8 bases and J gave up 2 bases, with 11 bases separating them. The CDR3 is CASGLEPTDTQYF. The CDR3 bases are TGTGCCAGCGGGCTTGAACCCACAGATACGCAGTATTTT.

This sequence joins TRBV12-3 or TRBV12-4 and TRBJ2-2; 14 positions match TRBD2. Unmatched junction bases numbered 6, after V lost 6 bases and J lost 9 bases. The CDR3 contains 15 residues. This CDR3 reads CASSPGTSGGRELFF. For the CDR3, the DNA is TGTGCCAGCAGCCCCGGGACTAGCGGGGGTAGGGAGCTGTTTTTT.

The chain joins TRBV12-3 or TRBV12-4 to TRBJ2-6; 10 bases line up with TRBD1. The CDR3 consists of 15 residues. The J segment lost 11 bases and the V segment lost 4 bases, leaving 8 bases of the junction unmatched. The CDR3 sequence is CASSSSGQGMDVLTF. In DNA form, the CDR3 reads TGTGCCAGCAGTTCATCGGGACAGGGGATGGACGTCCTGACTTTC.

This chain links TRBV4-3 with TRBJ2-2; D uncertain. CDR1 and CDR2 (germline): LGHNA, YSLEER. CDR3 length: 16 amino acids. Between the trimmed V and J ends, which lost 0 bases and 4 bases, there was a span of 12 bases. The CDR3 coding sequence is TGCGCCAGCAGCCAAGATCTTTACAGACGCACCGGGGAGCTGTTTTTT. Translating it yields CASSQDLYRRTGELFF.

This clonotype was found a few times. This chain links TRBV5-1 with TRBJ2-3, with 7 nucleotides matching TRBD1. Germline V gene data show CDR1 as SGHRS and CDR2 as YFSETQ. V was clipped by 4 bases and J by 9 bases; unmatched bases: 8. The CDR3 totals 13 residues. The CDR3 sequence is CASSRDSSGTQYF. The CDR3 DNA reads as TGCGCCAGCAGCCGGGACAGTTCAGGCACGCAGTATTTT. The full variable domain, with the rest looked up from reference TRBV5-1 and TRBJ2-3, is KAGVTQTPRYLIKTRGQQVTLSCSPISGHRSVSWYQQTPGQGLQFLFEYFSETQRNKGNFPGRFSGRQFSNSRSEMNVSTLELGDSALYLCASSRDSSGTQYFGPGTRLTVL.

Only a few counts were recorded for this clonotype. The V call is TRBV5-1, the J call TRBJ2-3; no definite D call. This CDR3 contains 13 residues. Germline V gene lookup returns CDR1 SGHRS and CDR2 YFSETQ. The V and J ends lost 2 bases and 6 bases respectively, with 10 bases between them. This chain's CDR3 is CASSFATGDTQYF. CDR3 DNA sequence: TGCGCCAGCAGCTTCGCGACTGGTGATACGCAGTATTTT.

V is TRBV5-6 and J is TRBJ1-4; no clear D gene. This CDR3 comprises 16 residues. Germline CDR1 reads SGHDT; CDR2 reads YYEEEE. V was cut by 5 bases and J by 0 bases, with 14 bases left in between. The CDR3 DNA reads as TGTGCCAGCAGTTTCGGGGTCTATGCAACTAATGAAAAACTGTTTTTT. As protein: CASSFGVYATNEKLFF. The full variable domain, completed using reference TRBV5-6 and TRBJ1-4, is DAGVTQSPTHLIKTRGQQVTLRCSPKSGHDTVSWYQQALGQGPQFIFQYYEEEERQRGNFPDRFSGHQFPNYSSELNVNALLLGDSALYLCASSFGVYATNEKLFFGSGTQLSVL.

V and J are TRBV14 and TRBJ1-2, with D uncertain. This CDR3 contains 14 residues. CDR1 is SGHDN, CDR2 FVKESK, per germline. The V end was cut by 0 bases, the J end by 11 bases, with 16 bases between. The CDR3 sequence is CASSQDASGWRYTF. The CDR3 bases are TGTGCCAGCAGCCAAGATGCCTCCGGTTGGAGATACACCTTC. The complete variable domain, with remaining parts taken from reference TRBV14 and TRBJ1-2, reads EAGVTQFPSHSVIEKGQTVTLRCDPISGHDNLYWYRRVMGKEIKFLLHFVKESKQDESGMPNNRFLAERTGGTYSTLKVQPAELEDSGVYFCASSQDASGWRYTFGSGTRLTVV.

As for this clonotype: The CDR3 end shows no conserved phenylalanine or tryptophan, and so a read error is likely. The DNA of the CDR3 is TGTGCCAGCAGCGTAGAGGGGTTTGGCTACACCTGC. Translated: CASSVEGFGYTC. The chain couples TRBV9 to TRBJ1-2; tentative D call: TRBD1 (5 bases). V lost 0 bases and J 7 bases, leaving 7 bases between the germline ends. Germline V gene data show CDR1 as SGDLS and CDR2 as YYNGEE. The CDR3 covers 12 residues.